Listed here is a single T cell receptor (beta chain). These data are taken from a study of T-cell reconstitution after alpha-beta-depleted transplantation in children. Unique molecular identifiers were incorporated during preparation of the TCRbeta library. From the PCR reads, TCRdb called clonotypes with MiXCR, one entry per CDR3 protein. This sample has approximately 630,000 distinct CDR3 sequences; 10% to 15% occur once, and the top ten carry 0.79%. The CDR3 runs to 13 residues. V shed 3 bases, J shed 7 bases, and the junction held 6 bases outside the gene matches. Germline CDR1 and CDR2: SGHVS and FQNEAQ.

This clonotype was sampled from a girl under 10 years old with congenital amegakaryocytic thrombocytopenia, due to receive a stem cell transplant. The V and J genes are TRBV7-8 and TRBJ2-7, with TRBD1 identical over 7 bases. The sample consisted of PBMCs, taken before TCRalphabeta/CD19-depleted stem cell transplant. The CDR3 DNA sequence: TGTGCCAGCAGCTTCGACAGGGATGGAGAGCAGTACTTC. Translated, it gives CASSFDRDGEQYF.